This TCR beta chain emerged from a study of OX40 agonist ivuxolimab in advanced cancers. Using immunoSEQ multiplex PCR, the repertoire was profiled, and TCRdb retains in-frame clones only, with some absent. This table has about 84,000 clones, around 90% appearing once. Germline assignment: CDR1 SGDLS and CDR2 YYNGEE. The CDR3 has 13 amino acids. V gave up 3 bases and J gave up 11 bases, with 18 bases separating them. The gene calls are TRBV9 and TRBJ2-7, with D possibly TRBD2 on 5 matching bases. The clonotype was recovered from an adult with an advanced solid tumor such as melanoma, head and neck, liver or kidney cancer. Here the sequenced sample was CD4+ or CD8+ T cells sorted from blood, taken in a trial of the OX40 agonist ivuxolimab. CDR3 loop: CASSGEPTELKYF. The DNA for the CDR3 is TGTGCCAGCAGCGGGGAGCCGACGGAACTCAAGTACTTC.